The 26 T cell receptor beta chains below come from one sample, sequenced in a study of beta chain features in type 1 diabetes. Findings of the study overall: For Type 1 diabetes patients, all four CD4+ subsets carried TCRB CDR3s that were moderately but significantly shorter.

Investigators reverse transcribed all isolated RNA, so they sequenced expressed TCRB transcripts. Sequencing used immunoSEQ multiplex PCR; TCRdb keeps in-frame clones, though not all of them. The data hold some 330,000 clones, with approximately 12% observed a single time. These receptors lack a known antigen. Sequenced material: naive CD4+ T cells from blood. These receptors were taken from a woman between 18 and 30 years old with type 1 diabetes.

The chain combines TRBV5-4 with TRBJ2-1; 8 bases fit TRBD1. This CDR3 region has 11 residues. Germline CDR1 and CDR2: SGHNT and YYREEE (reference sequence). The ends lost 4 bases at V and 12 bases at J; junction bases unmatched: 3. For the CDR3, the DNA is TGTGCCAGCAGCGGACAGGGCGGGCAGTTCTTC. Encoded protein: CASSGQGGQFF.

Only a few counts were recorded for this clone. The chain combines TRBV28 with TRBJ1-5; weak D call: TRBD1 (5 bases). The CDR3 is 13 amino acids. Germline CDR1 and CDR2: MDHEN and SYDVKM. The V end lost 4 bases, the J end lost 3 bases, and 7 bases lay between the germline ends. The CDR3 spells CASSYRINQPQHF. In DNA form, the CDR3 reads TGTGCCAGCAGTTACAGGATCAATCAGCCCCAGCATTTT.

In this sample, this clone turned up a few times. The chain is built from TRBV28 and TRBJ2-7, with TRBD1 identical over 7 bases. Looked up from germline, CDR1 is MDHEN and CDR2 is SYDVKM. V was pared by 5 bases and J by 7 bases, with 20 bases of the junction left unmatched. This CDR3 spans 17 amino acids. CDR3 protein: CASSRAGTVRDLGEQYF. CDR3 bases: TGTGCCAGCAGTCGAGCAGGGACAGTACGTGATTTGGGTGAGCAGTACTTC.

This clone occurred a few times. The chain is built from TRBV7-2 and TRBJ2-7, with D possibly TRBD2 on 5 matching bases. The germline gives CDR1 SGHTA, CDR2 FQGNSA. The CDR3 is 14 residues long. Trimming removed 5 bases from V and 2 bases from J, with 13 bases in between. The CDR3 region has the DNA TGTGCCAGCAGCCCGCGAGGAGGAGCCTACGAGCAGTACTTC. Protein sequence: CASSPRGGAYEQYF.

The chain uses TRBV7-9 and TRBJ2-1; 8 bases match TRBD2. The CDR3 loop spans 15 amino acids. V gave up 5 bases and J gave up 4 bases; unmatched junction bases: 7. Looked up from germline, CDR1 is SEHNR and CDR2 is FQNEAQ (reference sequence). The CDR3 spells CASSHSGVEYNEQFF. CDR3 bases: TGTGCCAGCAGCCATAGCGGGGTGGAGTACAATGAGCAGTTCTTC.

The CDR3 sequence is CASSFAGGSYNEQFF. The DNA of the CDR3 is TGTGCCAGCAGCTTCGCGGGAGGGTCCTACAATGAGCAGTTCTTC. V usage is TRBV7-2 and J usage is TRBJ2-1; 9 bases fit TRBD2. V was clipped by 3 bases and J by 1 base; unmatched bases: 1. Germline-derived CDR1 and CDR2 are SGHTA and FQGNSA. The CDR3 covers 15 residues. The full variable domain, rest sourced from reference TRBV7-2 and TRBJ2-1, is GAGVSQSPSNKVTEKGKDVELRCDPISGHTALYWYRQSLGQGLEFLIYFQGNSAPDKSGLPSDRFSAERTGGSVSTLTIQRTQQEDSAVYLCASSFAGGSYNEQFFGPGTRLTVL.

The chain is built from TRBV30 and TRBJ2-5, with 14 bases lining up with TRBD2. J lost 5 bases, V lost 2 bases, and 4 bases had no gene match. This CDR3 spans 15 amino acids. The germline CDR1 and CDR2 sequences are GTSNPN and SVGIG (reference sequence). This chain's CDR3 is CAWSRTSGRMETQYF. The CDR3 DNA sequence: TGTGCCTGGAGTCGGACTAGCGGGAGGATGGAGACCCAGTACTTC.

This clone was seen a handful of times. V and J are TRBV4-2 and TRBJ2-5; possibly TRBD1 for D (6 bases). The V end was cut by 6 bases, the J end by 1 base, with 12 bases between. This CDR3 contains 14 residues. Germline CDR1 and CDR2: LGHNA and YNFKEQ. This CDR3 is CASRGVGAQETQYF. The CDR3 DNA is TGTGCCAGCAGGGGGGTGGGGGCCCAAGAGACCCAGTACTTC.

The V call is TRBV6-1, the J call TRBJ2-7; the D is unclear. This CDR3 region has 13 residues. Germline loops: CDR1 MNHNS, CDR2 SASEGT. The germline V and J ends were trimmed by 1 base and 3 bases, with 7 bases remaining between them. Here the CDR3 reads CASSEGLIYEQYF. DNA for the CDR3: TGTGCCAGCAGTGAAGGACTGATCTACGAGCAGTACTTC.

This sequence joins TRBV7-3 and TRBJ2-1; TRBD2 aligns across 7 bases. The CDR3 is 15 amino acids. Germline CDR1 SGHTA, CDR2 FQGTGA. V was clipped by 4 bases and J by 8 bases; unmatched bases: 11. The CDR3 is CASSSSGWGGDEQFF. The CDR3 bases are TGTGCCAGCAGCTCCTCTGGGTGGGGGGGAGATGAGCAGTTCTTC.

The chain is built from TRBV19 and TRBJ2-7; 7 bases agree with TRBD1. This CDR3 has 15 residues. From germline, CDR1 is LNHDA and CDR2 SQIVND (reference sequence). Trimming at V came to 3 bases and at J to 3 bases, leaving 8 bases not matched to a gene. DNA of the CDR3: TGTGCCAGTAGTATCTATGGTCGGGACAGCTACGAGCAGTACTTC. Translated, it gives CASSIYGRDSYEQYF.

The sample holds a few counts of this clone. The chain joins TRBV7-8 to TRBJ2-1; the D is unclear. The CDR3 length is 12 residues. V lost 5 bases and J 4 bases, leaving 6 bases between the germline ends. Germline CDR1 reads SGHVS; CDR2 reads FQNEAQ. CDR3 protein: CASSEIYNEQFF. The CDR3 DNA follows: TGTGCCAGCAGCGAGATTTACAATGAGCAGTTCTTC. Using reference TRBV7-8 and TRBJ2-1 for the parts outside the CDR3, the full variable domain is GAGVSQSPRYKVAKRGQDVALRCDPISGHVSLFWYQQALGQGPEFLTYFQNEAQLDKSGLPSDRFFAERPEGSVSTLKIQRTQQEDSAVYLCASSEIYNEQFFGPGTRLTVL.

This clone was seen a few times. The CDR3 region has the DNA TGTGCCAGCAGCGTAGTGGCTAGCTCCGATACGCAGTATTTT. Translating gives CASSVVASSDTQYF. The V call is TRBV9, the J call TRBJ2-3, with D possibly being TRBD2 (5 bases). This CDR3 is 14 amino acids long. V was shortened by 0 bases and J by 6 bases, with 11 bases between the two germline ends. The germline CDR1 and CDR2 sequences are SGDLS and YYNGEE.

This clone has only a few counts. The chain links TRBV11-2 to TRBJ1-5; D might be TRBD1 (5 bases). Germline V CDR1 and CDR2: SGHAT, FQNNGV. The CDR3 is made up of 14 amino acids. Trimming cost V 3 bases and J 3 bases, with 9 bases left between them. The CDR3 region is CASSFDSTNQPQHF. DNA of the CDR3: TGTGCCAGCAGCTTTGACAGTACCAATCAGCCCCAGCATTTT.

The CDR3 protein is CASGFQGAGEAFF. The CDR3 region has the DNA TGTGCTAGTGGTTTTCAGGGGGCGGGTGAAGCTTTCTTT. The chain uses TRBV12-5 and TRBJ1-1, with 8 bases identical to TRBD1. The junction had 4 bases not matched to a gene; V was cut back by 3 bases and J by 7 bases. The CDR3 is 13 amino acids. Germline V lookup: CDR1 LGHNT, CDR2 FRNRAP.

This clone was counted a few times. V gene TRBV30 combines with J gene TRBJ2-5; D might be TRBD2 (5 bases). Between the trimmed V and J ends, which lost 1 base and 4 bases, there was a span of 16 bases. The CDR3 sequence is 15 residues long. Looked up from germline, CDR1 is GTSNPN and CDR2 is SVGIG (reference sequence). CDR3 DNA: TGTGCCTGGAGTGACCTTGCTGGACGGGGAGAGACCCAGTACTTC. Amino acid sequence: CAWSDLAGRGETQYF.

The chain uses TRBV5-6 and TRBJ2-5; unclear D gene. V gave up 0 bases and J gave up 2 bases, with 11 bases separating them. This CDR3 contains 15 residues. Germline V gene data show CDR1 as SGHDT and CDR2 as YYEEEE. The CDR3 DNA reads TGTGCCAGCAGCTTGGTTCCAGGTTCACAAGAGACCCAGTACTTC. Its translation is CASSLVPGSQETQYF.

The chain is built from TRBV2 and TRBJ1-4; 7 positions match TRBD1. V gave up 3 bases and J gave up 3 bases; unmatched junction bases: 4. The germline V gene encodes CDR1 SNHLY and CDR2 FYNNEI. The CDR3 loop spans 15 amino acids. The CDR3 here is CASSDRGTANEKLFF. CDR3 sequence (DNA): TGTGCCAGCAGTGACAGGGGGACAGCTAATGAAAAACTGTTTTTT.

This clone was seen a handful of times. The genes are TRBV30 and TRBJ1-1, with D possibly being TRBD1 (5 bases). Trimming took 1 base from V and 10 from J, leaving 10 bases between them. Germline CDR1 GTSNPN, CDR2 SVGIG (reference sequence). The CDR3 extends over 11 amino acids. CDR3 bases: TGTGCCTGGAGTGGTGGGGGGGTAGCTTTCTTT. Translated: CAWSGGGVAFF.

This clone was counted only a few times. The chain couples TRBV7-2 to TRBJ1-5; possibly TRBD1 for D (5 bases). This CDR3 contains 13 residues. V was pared by 1 base and J by 7 bases, with 8 bases between. The germline V gene encodes CDR1 SGHTA and CDR2 FQGNSA. The CDR3 loop reads CASSLVGGQPQHF. The DNA of the CDR3 is TGTGCCAGCAGCTTAGTTGGGGGGCAGCCCCAGCATTTT.

In its sample, this clone was seen a few times. DNA of the CDR3: TGCAGCGTTTTTGTGCGCGGGCCCCACGAGCAGTACTTC. This codes for CSVFVRGPHEQYF. J is TRBJ2-7 and V is TRBV29-1; tentative D call: TRBD2 (5 bases). The germline V gene has CDR1 SQVTM and CDR2 ANQGSEA. There are 13 residues in the CDR3. V lost 5 bases and J lost 5, with 16 bases in between.

The chain has TRBV18 and TRBJ2-3; no firm D call. Germline values: CDR1 KGHSH, CDR2 LQKENI. V lost 2 bases and J 3 bases, leaving 15 bases between the germline ends. The CDR3 runs to 16 residues. The DNA of the CDR3 is TGTGCCAGCTCACCAAACTACGTCGGCGGTACAGATACGCAGTATTTT. As protein: CASSPNYVGGTDTQYF.

This chain links TRBV28 with TRBJ1-2; tentative D call: TRBD1 (5 bases). Germline CDR1 is MDHEN and CDR2 is SYDVKM. Trimming cost V 10 bases and J 2 bases, with 14 bases left between them. This CDR3 is 13 amino acids long. The CDR3 sequence is CATRRGLNYGYTF. The CDR3 DNA reads TGTGCCACCCGAAGGGGCCTCAACTATGGCTACACCTTC.

This clone was detected only a few times. The V and J genes are TRBV11-1 and TRBJ1-5, with a tentative D call TRBD1 (5 bases). The CDR3 extends over 13 amino acids. V was trimmed by 0 bases and J by 7 bases, leaving 7 bases between them. Germline values: CDR1 SGHAT, CDR2 FQDESV (reference sequence). In DNA form, the CDR3 reads TGTGCCAGCAGCTTAGCACAGGCCCAGCCCCAGCATTTT. Its protein is CASSLAQAQPQHF. The full variable domain, rest sourced from reference TRBV11-1 and TRBJ1-5, is EAEVAQSPRYKITEKSQAVAFWCDPISGHATLYWYRQILGQGPELLVQFQDESVVDDSQLPKDRFSAERLKGVDSTLKIQPAELGDSAMYLCASSLAQAQPQHFGDGTRLSIL.

The genes are TRBV30 and TRBJ2-7; the match to TRBD1 covers 9 bases. The ends lost 2 bases at V and 2 bases at J; junction bases unmatched: 7. Germline V CDR1 and CDR2: GTSNPN, SVGIG (reference sequence). This CDR3 has 15 amino acids. CDR3 nucleotides: TGTGCCTGGAGTTCCAAGGGACAGGGCCCCTACGAGCAGTACTTC. Encoded protein: CAWSSKGQGPYEQYF.

This clone was detected a few times. The rearrangement joins TRBV7-9 to TRBJ1-3, with TRBD1 identical over 8 bases. Germline lookup yields CDR1 SEHNR and CDR2 FQNEAQ (reference sequence). V dropped 6 bases and J dropped 3; count of bases not matched to a gene: 10. The CDR3 is 16 amino acids. This CDR3 is CASSRSGQGLGNTIYF. As DNA, the CDR3 is TGTGCCAGCAGTCGATCCGGACAGGGACTTGGAAACACCATATATTTT.